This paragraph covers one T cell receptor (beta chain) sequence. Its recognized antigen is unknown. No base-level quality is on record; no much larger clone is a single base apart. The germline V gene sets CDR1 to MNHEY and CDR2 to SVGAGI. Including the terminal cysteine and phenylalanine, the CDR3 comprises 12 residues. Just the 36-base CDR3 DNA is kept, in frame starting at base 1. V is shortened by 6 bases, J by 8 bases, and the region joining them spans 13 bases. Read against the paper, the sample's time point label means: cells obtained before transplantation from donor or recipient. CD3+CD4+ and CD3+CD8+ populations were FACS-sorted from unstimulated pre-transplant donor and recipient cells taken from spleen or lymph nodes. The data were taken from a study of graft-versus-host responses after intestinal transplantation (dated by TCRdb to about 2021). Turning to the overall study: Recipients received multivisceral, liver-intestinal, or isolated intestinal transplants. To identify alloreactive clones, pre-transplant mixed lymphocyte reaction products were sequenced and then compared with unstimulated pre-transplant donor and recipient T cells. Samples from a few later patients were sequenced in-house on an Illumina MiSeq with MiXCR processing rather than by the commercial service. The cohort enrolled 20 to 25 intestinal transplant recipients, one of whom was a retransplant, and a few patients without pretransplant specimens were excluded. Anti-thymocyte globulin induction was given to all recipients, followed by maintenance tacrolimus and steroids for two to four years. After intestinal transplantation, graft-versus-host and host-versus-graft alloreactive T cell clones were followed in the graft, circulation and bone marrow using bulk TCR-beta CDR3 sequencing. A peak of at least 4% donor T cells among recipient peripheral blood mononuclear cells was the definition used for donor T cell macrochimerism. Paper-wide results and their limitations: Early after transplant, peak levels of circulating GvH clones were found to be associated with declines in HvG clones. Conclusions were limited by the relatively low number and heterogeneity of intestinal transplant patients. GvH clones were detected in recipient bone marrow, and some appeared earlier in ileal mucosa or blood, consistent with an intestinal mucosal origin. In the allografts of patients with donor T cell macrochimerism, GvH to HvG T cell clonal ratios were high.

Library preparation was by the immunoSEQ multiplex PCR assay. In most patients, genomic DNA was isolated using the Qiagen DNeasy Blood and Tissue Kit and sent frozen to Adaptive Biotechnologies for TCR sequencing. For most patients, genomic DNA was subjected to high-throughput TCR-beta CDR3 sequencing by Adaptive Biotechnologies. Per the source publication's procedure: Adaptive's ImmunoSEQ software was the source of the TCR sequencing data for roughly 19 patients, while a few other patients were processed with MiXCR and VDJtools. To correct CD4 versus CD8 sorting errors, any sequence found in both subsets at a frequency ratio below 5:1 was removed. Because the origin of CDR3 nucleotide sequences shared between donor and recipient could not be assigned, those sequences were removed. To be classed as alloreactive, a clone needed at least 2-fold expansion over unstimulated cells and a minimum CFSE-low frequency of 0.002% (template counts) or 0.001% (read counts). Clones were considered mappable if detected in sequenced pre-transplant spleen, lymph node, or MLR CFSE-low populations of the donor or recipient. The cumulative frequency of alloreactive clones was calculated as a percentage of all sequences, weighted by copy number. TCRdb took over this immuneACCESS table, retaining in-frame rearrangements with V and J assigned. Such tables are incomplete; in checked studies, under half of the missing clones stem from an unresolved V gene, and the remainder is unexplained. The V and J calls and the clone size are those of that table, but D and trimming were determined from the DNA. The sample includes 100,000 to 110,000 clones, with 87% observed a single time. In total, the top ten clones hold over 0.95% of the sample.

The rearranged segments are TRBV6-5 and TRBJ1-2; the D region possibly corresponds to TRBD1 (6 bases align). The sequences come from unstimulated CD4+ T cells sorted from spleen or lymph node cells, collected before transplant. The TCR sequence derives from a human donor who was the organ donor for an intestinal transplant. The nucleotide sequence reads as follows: TGTGCCAGCAGGGGTTTTGACAGGGGCTACACCTTC. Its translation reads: CASRGFDRGYTF.